The rows below give T cell receptor beta chains drawn from one sample of a study of blood T cell repertoires in COVID-19. Profiled with immunoSEQ multiplex PCR; TCRdb holds only in-frame clones, not every one. Seen here are fewer than 30,000 clones, about 78% observed once, and the top ten hold about 21%. Sequenced input: peripheral blood. These receptors were collected from a boy aged 2 to 10 with active or convalescent COVID-19. CDR3s include the opening cysteine and the closing phenylalanine or tryptophan. Each record gives: clone size, J gene, D gene, V gene, CDR3 length, CDR3 protein, CDR3 DNA. D genes are given only for firm matches. Not all rows give a size; the values are once, few, many and, for expanded clones, a class.

- | TRBJ2-7 | TRBD1 | TRBV6-6 | 12 | CATRTGPYEQYF | TGTGCCACACGGACAGGGCCCTACGAGCAGTACTTC
- | TRBJ1-6 | - | TRBV3-1/TRBV3-2 | 15 | CASSQEGWGGSPLHF | TGTGCCAGCAGCCAAGAAGGGTGGGGGGGGTCACCCCTCCACTTT
- | TRBJ2-1 | - | TRBV10-2 | 16 | CASSDVGTKRYNEQFF | TGCGCCAGCAGTGACGTTGGGACAAAGAGGTACAATGAGCAGTTCTTC
- | TRBJ1-1 | - | TRBV28 | 13 | CASSLWSNTEAFF | TGTGCCAGCAGTTTATGGAGTAACACTGAAGCTTTCTTT
once | TRBJ1-3 | - | TRBV30 | 15 | CAWNLGGAYGNTIYF | TGTGCCTGGAACTTGGGGGGGGCTTATGGAAACACCATATATTTT
once | TRBJ1-2 | - | TRBV18 | 12 | CASSQRQAGYTF | TGTGCCAGCTCACAACGACAGGCTGGCTACACCTTC
few | TRBJ2-1 | TRBD2 | TRBV7-2 | 16 | CASSLEGTRGNLEQFF | TGTGCCAGCAGCTTAGAGGGGACTAGGGGAAATCTTGAGCAGTTCTTC
once | TRBJ2-5 | TRBD1 | TRBV7-9 | 17 | CASSLINLSGQGETQYF | TGTGCCAGCAGCTTAATAAATCTTTCGGGACAGGGCGAGACCCAGTACTTC
- | TRBJ2-7 | - | TRBV7-2 | 13 | CASSLGLRYEQYF | TGTGCCAGCAGCCTAGGGTTGCGGTACGAGCAGTACTTC
- | TRBJ2-7 | - | TRBV27 | 15 | CASSLNGRAHYEQYF | TGTGCCAGCAGTTTAAACGGTAGAGCCCACTACGAGCAGTACTTC
- | TRBJ2-1 | TRBD2 | TRBV14 | 14 | CASSLLAGYNEQFF | TGTGCCAGCAGCCTCCTAGCGGGTTACAATGAGCAGTTCTTC
many | TRBJ1-1 | TRBD1 | TRBV4-1 | 17 | CASSRKLTWTGEDEAFF | TGCGCCAGCAGCCGGAAACTCACCTGGACAGGGGAAGATGAAGCTTTCTTT
few | TRBJ2-1 | TRBD2 | TRBV3-1/TRBV3-2 | 16 | CASSQWGRGAYNEQFF | TGTGCCAGCAGCCAATGGGGGCGGGGGGCGTACAATGAGCAGTTCTTC
- | TRBJ1-2 | - | TRBV5-1 | 13 | CASRPTGNYGYTF | TGCGCCAGCAGACCGACAGGAAACTATGGCTACACCTTC
- | TRBJ1-4 | - | TRBV21-1 | 13 | CASSGRQGEKLFF | TGTGCCAGCAGCGGGCGACAGGGCGAAAAACTGTTTTTT
medium-sized | TRBJ2-5 | - | TRBV9 | 11 | CASSSQETQYF | TGTGCCAGCAGCTCTCAAGAGACCCAGTACTTC
- | TRBJ1-2 | - | TRBV7-2 | 14 | CASTKERTFYGYTF | TGTGCCAGCACCAAGGAGAGGACATTCTATGGCTACACCTTC
- | TRBJ1-2 | - | TRBV7-8 | 16 | CASSLAKQGDVYGYTF | TGTGCCAGCAGCTTAGCCAAACAGGGAGATGTGTATGGCTACACCTTC
- | TRBJ1-1 | - | TRBV4-1 | 16 | CASSQGRGSLNTEAFF | TGCGCCAGCAGCCAAGGGAGGGGAAGCCTGAACACTGAAGCTTTCTTT
few | TRBJ2-2 | - | TRBV7-2 | 13 | CASSLGSTGELFF | TGTGCCAGCAGCTTAGGGAGCACCGGGGAGCTGTTTTTT
many | TRBJ2-2 | - | TRBV7-2 | 15 | CASLRDSRNTGELFF | TGTGCCAGCCTCCGGGATAGCCGAAACACCGGGGAGCTGTTTTTT
- | TRBJ1-6 | - | TRBV5-5 | 16 | CASSLVGGPYNSPLHF | TGTGCCAGCAGCTTGGTTGGGGGCCCCTATAATTCACCCCTCCACTTT
- | TRBJ2-3 | TRBD2 | TRBV5-4 | 16 | CASREIAGVGTDTQYF | TGTGCCAGCAGGGAAATAGCGGGAGTGGGGACAGATACGCAGTATTTT
- | TRBJ2-5 | TRBD2 | TRBV4-1 | 15 | CASSQVAGGMETQYF | TGCGCCAGCAGCCAAGTGGCGGGGGGAATGGAGACCCAGTACTTC
- | TRBJ1-1 | - | TRBV5-1 | 15 | CASSSWGLRNTEAFF | TGCGCCAGCAGCTCTTGGGGGCTACGGAACACTGAAGCTTTCTTT
- | TRBJ1-5 | - | TRBV15 | 16 | CATSRETGSVIRPQHF | TGTGCCACCAGCAGAGAGACAGGCAGTGTCATACGGCCCCAGCATTTT
once | TRBJ1-5 | - | TRBV27 | 13 | CASRRTDNQPQHF | TGTGCCAGCAGACGGACAGATAATCAGCCCCAGCATTTT
- | TRBJ2-2 | TRBD2 | TRBV7-7 | 14 | CASSAGTSAGELFF | TGTGCTAGCAGCGCCGGGACTAGCGCCGGGGAGCTGTTTTTT
- | TRBJ1-2 | - | TRBV3-1/TRBV3-2 | 12 | CASSQNEYGYTF | TGTGCCAGCAGCCAGAATGAGTATGGCTACACCTTC
- | TRBJ2-2 | TRBD1 | TRBV5-1 | 13 | CARLQGATGELFF | TGCGCCCGACTACAGGGGGCAACCGGGGAGCTGTTTTTT
- | TRBJ1-2 | TRBD1 | TRBV28 | 11 | CASRGGHGYTF | TGTGCCAGCAGAGGGGGCCATGGCTACACCTTC
- | TRBJ2-3 | - | TRBV10-1 | 13 | CASSVGAGDTQYF | TGCGCCAGCAGTGTGGGGGCCGGAGATACGCAGTATTTT
- | TRBJ1-2 | TRBD1 | TRBV6-4 | 15 | CASKWQGATNYGYTF | TGTGCCAGCAAATGGCAGGGGGCCACTAACTATGGCTACACCTTC
few | TRBJ2-7 | TRBD2 | TRBV6-2/TRBV6-3 | 17 | CASSYRLLSGRAYEQYF | TGTGCCAGCAGTTACCGGCTATTGAGCGGGAGGGCCTACGAGCAGTACTTC
- | TRBJ1-1 | TRBD1 | TRBV5-1 | 16 | CASSFGTGKGYTEAFF | TGCGCCAGCAGCTTTGGGACAGGGAAAGGATACACTGAAGCTTTCTTT
- | TRBJ1-2 | - | TRBV11-2 | 14 | CASSLGTGQGGYTF | TGTGCCAGCAGCTTAGGAACAGGCCAGGGGGGCTACACCTTC
- | TRBJ2-5 | - | TRBV7-6 | 11 | CASSPRETQYF | TGTGCCAGCAGCCCCCGAGAGACCCAGTACTTC
- | TRBJ1-3 | - | TRBV14 | 16 | CASSPRTTSSGNTIYF | TGTGCCAGCAGCCCCCGGACAACCAGCTCTGGAAACACCATATATTTT
- | TRBJ2-6 | TRBD2 | TRBV5-1 | 20 | CASSVGRIAGGYSGANVLTF | TGCGCCAGCAGCGTCGGGAGAATAGCGGGGGGCTACTCTGGGGCCAACGTCCTGACTTTC
once | TRBJ1-5 | - | TRBV5-4 | 14 | CASSLDQGSQPQHF | TGTGCCAGCAGCTTGGACCAGGGGAGCCAGCCCCAGCATTTT
- | TRBJ1-5 | - | TRBV2 | 14 | CASSEQHSNQPQHF | TGTGCCAGCAGTGAACAACATAGCAATCAGCCCCAGCATTTT
- | TRBJ2-3 | TRBD2 | TRBV10-3 | 15 | CAIGGLAESTDTQYF | TGTGCCATCGGGGGACTAGCGGAGAGCACAGATACGCAGTATTTT
- | TRBJ1-1 | TRBD1 | TRBV6-6 | 15 | CASSYSKGARTEAFF | TGTGCCAGCAGTTACTCGAAGGGGGCGAGGACTGAAGCTTTCTTT
- | TRBJ2-3 | - | TRBV11-2 | 16 | CASSLLESLLTDTQYF | TGTGCCAGCAGCTTGCTGGAGTCCCTACTTACAGATACGCAGTATTTT
once | TRBJ1-5 | - | TRBV7-2 | 13 | CASSQTVNQPQHF | TGTGCCAGCAGCCAGACAGTCAATCAGCCCCAGCATTTT
few | TRBJ2-2 | TRBD2 | TRBV7-8 | 16 | CASSLSGGARTGELFF | TGTGCCAGCAGCTTGAGCGGGGGGGCTCGCACCGGGGAGCTGTTTTTT
few | TRBJ1-2 | - | TRBV5-1 | 13 | CASSVGINYGYTF | TGCGCCAGTTCGGTCGGGATTAACTATGGCTACACCTTC